The 27 T cell receptor beta chains given below trace back to one sample, sequenced in a study of Ad26.COV2.S vaccination and SARS-CoV-2 variants. Measured with immunoSEQ multiplex PCR; TCRdb has only the in-frame clones, and not every one. The sample has roughly 330,000 clones, roughly 90% seen once. Documented treatment: about 20 received Ad26.COV2.S at low or high dose, single or two shots; five or six received placebo; per-sample allocation not given. After the first vaccine or placebo injection, samples were drawn on day 63. The source was peripheral blood, collected in a trial of Ad26.COV2.S vaccine versus placebo. All receptors derive from a person aged 18-65 years who received the Ad26.COV2.S COVID-19 vaccine or a placebo.

The chain carries TRBV2 and TRBJ2-2, with TRBD1 identical over 9 bases. Germline CDR1 SNHLY, CDR2 FYNNEI. V was clipped by 5 bases and J by 3 bases; unmatched bases: 4. This CDR3 is 15 amino acids long. CDR3 in amino acids: CASSLDRGDTGELFF. The CDR3 bases are TGTGCCAGCAGTTTGGACAGGGGCGACACCGGGGAGCTGTTTTTT. Drawing the rest from reference TRBV2 and TRBJ2-2, the complete variable domain is EPEVTQTPSHQVTQMGQEVILRCVPISNHLYFYWYRQILGQKVEFLVSFYNNEISEKSEIFDDQFSVERPDGSNFTLKIRSTKLEDSAMYFCASSLDRGDTGELFFGEGSRLTVL.

A single count supports this clone. The chain has TRBV19 and TRBJ2-7; unclear D gene. The CDR3 runs 13 residues. Germline CDR1 and CDR2: LNHDA and SQIVND (reference sequence). With 5 bases removed from V and 6 bases from J, the gap between germline ends came to 14 bases. CDR3 amino acids: CASSPGGSTEQYF. In DNA form, the CDR3 reads TGTGCCAGTAGTCCCGGTGGATCAACCGAGCAGTACTTC.

The rearrangement uses TRBV10-3 and TRBJ2-3, with D possibly TRBD2 on 6 matching bases. Trimming shortened V by 8 bases and J by 9 bases, and 18 bases separated the two germline ends. The CDR3 runs to 13 residues. Germline assignment: CDR1 ENHRY and CDR2 SYGVKD. Here the CDR3 reads CAIETGSSGTQYF. CDR3 nucleotides: TGTGCCATCGAGACCGGGAGCTCAGGAACGCAGTATTTT.

This chain links TRBV4-3 with TRBJ2-3, with 7 bases that match TRBD2. Germline values: CDR1 LGHNA, CDR2 YSLEER. This CDR3 is built from 16 residues. The ends lost 1 base at V and 0 bases at J; junction bases unmatched: 4. In nucleotides, the CDR3 is TGCGCCAGCAGCCAAGGGCTAGCGGATAGCACAGATACGCAGTATTTT. Amino acids: CASSQGLADSTDTQYF.

A few counts support this clone. The rearrangement links TRBV29-1 to TRBJ2-6, with D tentatively TRBD1 or TRBD2 (6 bases each). CDR1 and CDR2 from the germline V gene are SQVTM and ANQGSEA. The CDR3 has 16 amino acids. Trimming shortened V by 3 bases and J by 2 bases, and 14 bases separated the two germline ends. The CDR3, as DNA: TGCAGCGTTGAGGAGGGACAAAACCCTGGGGCCAACGTCCTGACTTTC. This encodes CSVEEGQNPGANVLTF.

This clone occurred once. This sequence joins TRBV28 and TRBJ1-1; the D is unclear. This CDR3 has 18 amino acids. V lost 2 bases, J lost 5 bases, and 24 bases lay in between. Germline V CDR1 and CDR2: MDHEN, SYDVKM. CDR3: CASSLLLVIWEAGTEAFF. DNA for the CDR3: TGTGCCAGCAGTTTACTCCTAGTAATTTGGGAGGCGGGAACTGAAGCTTTCTTT.

The chain combines TRBV19 with TRBJ1-2; D is uncertain. V lost 5 bases, J lost 7 bases, and 11 bases lay in between. CDR1 and CDR2 (germline): LNHDA, SQIVND (reference sequence). The CDR3 is 12 amino acids. The CDR3 here is CASSPTDGGYTF. Written as DNA, the CDR3 is TGTGCCAGTAGTCCGACTGATGGTGGCTACACCTTC.

The chain recombines TRBV5-6 with TRBJ2-2; TRBD1 matches 9 bases. Losses at the gene ends were 5 bases for V and 4 bases for J; bases not matched to a gene: 9. The CDR3 contains 16 residues. Germline V gene sequence: CDR1 SGHDT, CDR2 YYEEEE. The CDR3 DNA sequence: TGTGCCAGCAGGTTGTCGGGACAGGGAGGCACCGGGGAGCTGTTTTTT. This codes for CASRLSGQGGTGELFF.

The chain links TRBV4-3 to TRBJ1-1; 7 nucleotides match TRBD1. J lost 2 bases, V lost 4 bases, and 7 bases had no gene match. Germline loops: CDR1 LGHNA, CDR2 YSLEER. The CDR3 runs 15 residues. The CDR3 nucleotides read TGCGCCAGCAGCCTTGGACAGGACTTTAACACTGAAGCTTTCTTT. Translation gives CASSLGQDFNTEAFF.

CDR3 region: CASSANPGLAEHEQYV. The CDR3 nucleotides read TGTGCCAGCAGCGCGAACCCGGGACTAGCGGAGCACGAGCAGTACGTC. J is TRBJ2-7 and V is TRBV5-4; 11 bases fit TRBD2. Germline lookup yields CDR1 SGHNT and CDR2 YYREEE (reference sequence). V trimming: 4 bases; J trimming: 5 bases; junction bases outside the gene matches: 11. This CDR3 has 16 residues.

Comment on this clone: Other DNA sequences in the same sample also yield this CDR3. CDR3: CASSLARNTEAFF. The DNA for the CDR3 is TGTGCCAGCAGCTTAGCCAGGAACACTGAAGCTTTCTTT. The V call is TRBV7-2, the J call TRBJ1-1; unclear D gene. V was clipped by 0 bases and J by 1 base, with 3 bases between them. The CDR3 consists of 13 residues. Germline V gene lookup returns CDR1 SGHTA and CDR2 FQGNSA.

The V and J genes are TRBV7-8 and TRBJ1-2, with D unclear. In germline, CDR1 is SGHVS, CDR2 FQNEAQ. V was trimmed by 1 base and J by 0 bases, leaving 15 bases between them. The CDR3 loop spans 17 amino acids. The CDR3 here is CASSLGPTPATNYGYTF. CDR3 coding DNA: TGTGCCAGCAGCTTAGGCCCTACCCCAGCTACTAACTATGGCTACACCTTC.

This chain connects TRBV7-7 to TRBJ1-4, with no clear D. There are 15 residues in the CDR3. The germline gives CDR1 SSHAT, CDR2 FNYEAQ (reference sequence). Trimming stripped 2 bases from V and 0 bases from J, with 7 bases between. The CDR3 here is CASSLSPTTNEKLFF. In DNA, the CDR3 is TGTGCCAGCAGCTTAAGCCCAACAACTAATGAAAAACTGTTTTTT.

This clone came up once. The rearrangement links TRBV28 to TRBJ1-3, with D possibly matching TRBD1 (5 bases). V shed 4 bases and J shed 1 base, with 8 bases lying between them. Germline assignment: CDR1 MDHEN and CDR2 SYDVKM. CDR3 length: 14 amino acids. CDR3 sequence reads: CASSWEGSGNTIYF. CDR3 in DNA: TGTGCCAGCAGTTGGGAGGGGTCTGGAAACACCATATATTTT. The full variable domain, with the rest looked up from reference TRBV28 and TRBJ1-3, is DVKVTQSSRYLVKRTGEKVFLECVQDMDHENMFWYRQDPGLGLRLIYFSYDVKMKEKGDIPEGYSVSREKKERFSLILESASTNQTSMYLCASSWEGSGNTIYFGEGSWLTVV.

The chain employs TRBV6-6 and TRBJ1-2; unclear D gene. Trimming took off 2 bases at V and 6 bases at J, with 10 bases between the two ends. The germline CDR1 and CDR2 sequences are MNHNY and SVGAGI (reference sequence). CDR3 length: 13 residues. CDR3 region: CASSYRRVDGYTF. The CDR3 DNA is TGTGCCAGCAGTTACCGGCGGGTCGATGGCTACACCTTC.

This clone turned up a few times. The chain recombines TRBV6-6 with TRBJ1-1, with D maybe TRBD1 (6 bases). Germline-derived CDR1 and CDR2 are MNHNY and SVGAGI (reference sequence). This CDR3 spans 14 amino acids. The V end was cut by 2 bases, the J end by 5 bases, with 12 bases between. The CDR3 sequence is CASSYGGLMTEAFF. In DNA form, the CDR3 reads TGTGCCAGCAGTTACGGGGGGCTGATGACTGAAGCTTTCTTT.

This chain joins TRBV19 and TRBJ1-2; unclear D gene. The CDR3 runs 14 residues. Looked up from germline, CDR1 is LNHDA and CDR2 is SQIVND (reference sequence). V was cut by 5 bases and J by 7 bases, with 17 bases left in between. CDR3 protein: CASSLPSDTAGYTF. The DNA of the CDR3 is TGTGCCAGTAGTCTTCCATCGGATACAGCTGGCTACACCTTC.

The V call is TRBV2, the J call TRBJ2-5; tentatively, D is TRBD1 (5 bases). The V and J ends lost 1 base and 5 bases respectively, with 14 bases between them. In germline, CDR1 is SNHLY, CDR2 FYNNEI. The CDR3 extends over 15 amino acids. The CDR3 bases are TGTGCCAGCAGTGAAGGACAGTCCCCGTTGGAGACCCAGTACTTC. This translates into CASSEGQSPLETQYF.

The DNA for the CDR3 is TGTGCCAGCAGTTACACCGACAGCCCTAACTATGGCTACACCTTC. Protein product: CASSYTDSPNYGYTF. This sequence joins TRBV6-5 and TRBJ1-2, with D maybe TRBD1 (5 bases). The CDR3 contains 15 residues. CDR1 is MNHEY, CDR2 SVGAGI, per germline. V lost 2 bases and J 0 bases, leaving 10 bases between the germline ends.

The rearrangement joins TRBV6-2 or TRBV6-3 to TRBJ2-3, with 16 bases fitting TRBD2. V gave up 5 bases and J gave up 2 bases; unmatched junction bases: 10. CDR1 MNHEY and CDR2 SVGEGT come from the germline V gene. The CDR3 loop spans 19 amino acids. The CDR3 DNA reads TGTGCCAGCAGTCCCTTGGGGACTAGCGGGAGGGGATTCACAGATACGCAGTATTTT. As protein: CASSPLGTSGRGFTDTQYF.

The chain carries TRBV15 and TRBJ2-3, with a weak D call TRBD2 (6 bases). V was cut by 0 bases and J by 10 bases, with 8 bases left in between. Germline-derived CDR1 and CDR2 are LNHNV and YYDKDF (reference sequence). The CDR3 length is 12 residues. The CDR3, as DNA: TGTGCCACCAGCAGAGATCCGGGAGCGCAGTATTTT. Its translation is CATSRDPGAQYF.

CDR3 sequence (DNA): TGTGCCAGCATTCGAGGCCCAGGCTCCTACAATGAGCAGTTCTTC. This sequence encodes CASIRGPGSYNEQFF. The chain couples TRBV28 to TRBJ2-1; D is undetermined. V was cut by 7 bases and J by 0 bases, with 13 bases left in between. CDR3 length: 15 residues. The V gene's germline CDR1 is MDHEN and CDR2 SYDVKM.

The genes are TRBV27 and TRBJ1-3; D unclear. The CDR3 is 15 amino acids. Trimming cost V 8 bases and J 0 bases, with 14 bases left between them. CDR1 is MNHEY and CDR2 is SMNVEV in the germline V gene (reference sequence). CDR3 in amino acids: CASSPTPDSGNTIYF. CDR3 coding DNA: TGTGCCAGCTCCCCTACGCCGGACTCTGGAAACACCATATATTTT.

V usage is TRBV2 and J usage is TRBJ1-1; D is unresolved. Germline V gene lookup returns CDR1 SNHLY and CDR2 FYNNEI. This CDR3 comprises 14 residues. The germline V and J ends were trimmed by 6 bases and 7 bases, with 18 bases remaining between them. Here the CDR3 reads CASRIRTEYYEAFF. The CDR3 DNA follows: TGTGCCAGCAGGATCCGGACGGAATATTATGAAGCTTTCTTT.

The chain couples TRBV5-1 to TRBJ2-1, with D maybe TRBD1 (5 bases). Germline V gives CDR1 SGHRS, CDR2 YFSETQ. The CDR3 has 15 residues. The V end was cut by 6 bases, the J end by 8 bases, with 21 bases between. The CDR3 reads CASKILPGHFDEQFF. In nucleotides, the CDR3 is TGCGCCAGCAAGATTCTCCCTGGACATTTCGATGAGCAGTTCTTC.

CDR3 region: CASSLGKRGSSSTDTQYF. The CDR3 nucleotides are TGTGCCAGCAGCTTAGGAAAGCGGGGGAGCTCCAGCACAGATACGCAGTATTTT. The V call is TRBV11-3, the J call TRBJ2-3; 8 nucleotides match TRBD2. The CDR3 spans 18 residues. V lost 1 base and J lost 0; bases outside the gene matches: 9. Germline CDR1 reads SGHNT; CDR2 reads YENEEA. The complete variable domain, with remaining parts taken from reference TRBV11-3 and TRBJ2-3, reads EAGVVQSPRYKIIEKKQPVAFWCNPISGHNTLYWYLQNLGQGPELLIRYENEEAVDDSQLPKDRFSAERLKGVDSTLKIQPAELGDSAVYLCASSLGKRGSSSTDTQYFGPGTRLTVL.

The V gene is TRBV19, the J gene TRBJ2-1; maybe TRBD1 (6 bases). The V gene lost 0 bases and the J gene lost 3 bases, with 21 bases spanning the gap. Germline V gene lookup returns CDR1 LNHDA and CDR2 SQIVND (reference sequence). The length of the CDR3 is 19 residues. The DNA for the CDR3 is TGTGCCAGTAGTATAGATCGACCTGAGCAGGGGTTAGGCTACAATGAGCAGTTCTTC. Its protein is CASSIDRPEQGLGYNEQFF.